One sample yielded the 10 T cell receptor beta chains listed below, sequenced in a study of Tregs in tolerant kidney transplant recipients. Here immunoSEQ multiplex PCR was the method, and the copy in TCRdb shows in-frame clones only, minus some. This sample has 80,000 to 90,000 clones; more than 80% occur once, and the top ten carry roughly 5%. Sample: CD8+ T cells from blood. Receptors originate from a human donor in good health.

The V call is TRBV4-1, the J call TRBJ1-2, with no clear D. Trimming took off 0 bases at V and 5 bases at J, with 10 bases between the two ends. Germline CDR1 and CDR2: MGHRA and YSYEKL. The CDR3 sequence is 14 residues long. The CDR3: CASSQENPFYGYTF. As DNA, the CDR3 is TGCGCCAGCAGCCAAGAGAACCCGTTTTATGGCTACACCTTC.

The rearrangement joins TRBV6-1 to TRBJ2-7, with D perhaps matching TRBD1 or TRBD2 (5 bases each). The germline V gene encodes CDR1 MNHNS and CDR2 SASEGT. The CDR3 is 15 residues long. V lost 6 bases to trimming and J lost 0 bases, with 15 bases between them. The DNA of the CDR3 is TGTGCCAGCAGCCAAGGGGCAGGGAGCTCCTACGAGCAGTACTTC. Its translation: CASSQGAGSSYEQYF.

The CDR3 DNA follows: TGTGCCAGCAGTTTAGTGGGGACGAACACTGAAGCTTTCTTT. Translating it yields CASSLVGTNTEAFF. The gene calls are TRBV27 and TRBJ1-1, with a weak D call TRBD1 (5 bases). Trimming shortened V by 2 bases and J by 1 base, and 8 bases separated the two germline ends. The CDR3 has 14 amino acids. Germline V lookup: CDR1 MNHEY, CDR2 SMNVEV (reference sequence).

J is TRBJ2-2 and V is TRBV4-2, with D possibly TRBD1 on 6 matching bases. Trimming removed 1 base from V and 2 bases from J, with 17 bases in between. The germline V gene has CDR1 LGHNA and CDR2 YNFKEQ. The CDR3 loop spans 18 amino acids. The CDR3 sequence: CASSQVETGLENTGELFF. The DNA for the CDR3 is TGTGCCAGCAGCCAAGTTGAAACAGGGTTGGAAAACACCGGGGAGCTGTTTTTT.

This clone was counted once. The chain employs TRBV11-1 and TRBJ2-5; D is ambiguous. Trimming took off 5 bases at V and 5 bases at J, with 15 bases between the two ends. Germline V gene sequence: CDR1 SGHAT, CDR2 FQDESV (reference sequence). The CDR3 sequence is 14 residues long. CDR3 nucleotide sequence: TGTGCCAGCAGCCCCCCCTTTGATGGGGAGACCCAGTACTTC. Translating gives CASSPPFDGETQYF.

V usage is TRBV7-5 and J usage is TRBJ1-4; the table's D call TRBD1 went unverified against the DNA. TRBV7-5 is tagged as a pseudogene. The CDR3 sequence is 15 residues long. CDR3 protein: CARSQPGAANEKLFF. The CDR3 nucleotides are TGTGCCAGAAGCCAGCCAGGGGCGGCTAATGAAAAACTGTTTTTT.

This chain uses TRBV2 with TRBJ1-4; D is unresolved. The V gene lost 0 bases and the J gene lost 4 bases, with 15 bases spanning the gap. In germline, CDR1 is SNHLY, CDR2 FYNNEI. This CDR3 region has 17 residues. CDR3 sequence (DNA): TGTGCCAGCAGTGAAGCCCTTCTCAGAGGGTTTAATGAAAAACTGTTTTTT. Translating it yields CASSEALLRGFNEKLFF.

The chain couples TRBV7-9 to TRBJ2-2; D unclear. Trimming left V 4 bases short and J 4 bases short, with 22 bases between. CDR3 length: 18 amino acids. Looked up from germline, CDR1 is SEHNR and CDR2 is FQNEAQ (reference sequence). The CDR3 sequence: CASSSNVDGFRITGELFF. DNA of the CDR3: TGTGCCAGCAGCTCCAATGTTGACGGGTTTAGGATCACCGGGGAGCTGTTTTTT.

CDR3 sequence reads: CASSETSGSLTDTQYF. The CDR3 DNA reads TGTGCCAGTAGTGAGACTAGCGGGAGTTTAACAGATACGCAGTATTTT. The chain uses TRBV19 and TRBJ2-3; TRBD2 agrees at 12 bases. The CDR3 has 16 residues. Germline assignment: CDR1 LNHDA and CDR2 SQIVND (reference sequence). V lost 5 bases to trimming and J lost 3 bases; unmatched junction nucleotides: 6.

CDR3 DNA sequence: TGTGCCAGCAATAACAGGGTCCCTGGAGGCAATGAGCAGTTCTTC. This encodes CASNNRVPGGNEQFF. V gene TRBV27 combines with J gene TRBJ2-1; possibly TRBD1 for D (6 bases). This CDR3 region has 15 residues. V lost 7 bases and J 6 bases, leaving 19 bases between the germline ends. Germline V gene data show CDR1 as MNHEY and CDR2 as SMNVEV (reference sequence).